Reported below is one TCR beta chain. This record comes from a study of blood T cell repertoires in COVID-19. As for the study in general: Acute-phase and convalescent COVID-19 samples originated in the United States, Italy and Spain.

The length of the CDR3 is 12 residues. Germline V gives CDR1 MDHEN, CDR2 SYDVKM. V was clipped by 4 bases and J by 3 bases, with 4 bases between them. Clones were read by immunoSEQ multiplex PCR, and TCRdb kept only the in-frame ones, dropping some. The sample contains approximately 200,000 clones, around nine tenths of which appear only once. Input material: peripheral blood. The TCR sequence derives from a man between 60 and 75 years old who had recovered from COVID-19. The V and J genes are TRBV28 and TRBJ1-3, with no clear D. CDR3 DNA sequence: TGTGCCAGCAGTTCCAATGGAAACACCATATATTTT. Protein sequence: CASSSNGNTIYF.